The 32 T cell receptor beta chains below all came from one sample that was sequenced in a study of blood T cell repertoires in COVID-19. TCRdb keeps only in-frame clones here, not all; method: immunoSEQ multiplex PCR. This table has just over 350,000 clones, 75% to 90% appearing once. The sequenced sample consisted of peripheral blood. The receptor set was obtained from an older woman with COVID-19, enrolled during active disease.

The chain couples TRBV9 to TRBJ2-5, with TRBD2 matching 8 bases. Germline loops: CDR1 SGDLS, CDR2 YYNGEE. The CDR3 covers 18 residues. Trimming at V came to 0 bases and at J to 1 base, leaving 11 bases not matched to a gene. For the CDR3, the DNA is TGTGCCAGCAGCGTAGGGTCGGGAGGGGTAGGGGCCCAAGAGACCCAGTACTTC. Amino acids: CASSVGSGGVGAQETQYF.

The chain employs TRBV4-1 and TRBJ1-2; D is unclear. The CDR3 is 15 amino acids. Trimming removed 2 bases from V and 3 bases from J, with 13 bases in between. CDR1 MGHRA and CDR2 YSYEKL come from the germline V gene. The CDR3 DNA reads as TGCGCCAGCAGCCAAAGCCACGAGGTCGACTATGGCTACACCTTC. Translating gives CASSQSHEVDYGYTF.

The rearrangement uses TRBV5-1 and TRBJ2-2, with 8 nucleotides matching TRBD1. Germline V gene data show CDR1 as SGHRS and CDR2 as YFSETQ. Trimming took 4 bases from V and 1 from J; bases not matched to a gene: 3. The CDR3 loop spans 15 amino acids. In DNA, the CDR3 is TGCGCCAGCAGCCTTGACAGGGGGAACACCGGGGAGCTGTTTTTT. The encoded protein is CASSLDRGNTGELFF.

The chain has TRBV18 and TRBJ2-1; 8 bases are a match to TRBD1. Germline V gives CDR1 KGHSH, CDR2 LQKENI. After removal of 6 bases from V and 6 bases from J, the junction contained 7 bases not matched to a gene. This CDR3 spans 14 amino acids. Here the CDR3 DNA reads TGTGCCAGCTCTCCCCAGGGGGCCCTCAATGAGCAGTTCTTC. Protein sequence: CASSPQGALNEQFF.

The rearrangement joins TRBV9 to TRBJ1-4; TRBD1 is a possible D gene (6 bases). V lost 5 bases and J 3 bases, leaving 11 bases between the germline ends. The CDR3 length is 14 residues. Germline values: CDR1 SGDLS, CDR2 YYNGEE. CDR3 DNA: TGTGCCAGCAGTACCGGGACATCTAATGAAAAACTGTTTTTT. This encodes CASSTGTSNEKLFF.

The genes are TRBV7-2 and TRBJ1-6; 8 nucleotides line up with TRBD1. With V trimmed by 4 bases and J by 9 bases, 5 bases remained unmatched. The CDR3 extends over 14 amino acids. Germline CDR1 reads SGHTA; CDR2 reads FQGNSA. In DNA form, the CDR3 reads TGTGCCAGCAGCTCAGACAGGGGTGGTTCACCCCTCCACTTT. Its translation is CASSSDRGGSPLHF. Looking up the rest from reference TRBV7-2 and TRBJ1-6 gives the full variable domain: GAGVSQSPSNKVTEKGKDVELRCDPISGHTALYWYRQSLGQGLEFLIYFQGNSAPDKSGLPSDRFSAERTGGSVSTLTIQRTQQEDSAVYLCASSSDRGGSPLHFGNGTRLTVT.

As for this clone: The sample has other DNA sequences that encode this CDR3 too. J is TRBJ1-2 and V is TRBV5-1, with D possibly being TRBD1 (6 bases). This CDR3 is 13 amino acids long. Trimming took off 3 bases at V and 5 bases at J, with 11 bases between the two ends. Germline CDR1 SGHRS, CDR2 YFSETQ. The CDR3: CASSSDSLYGYTF. In DNA, the CDR3 is TGCGCCAGCAGCTCGGACAGTCTATATGGCTACACCTTC.

The chain employs TRBV6-5 and TRBJ2-7; D gene unclear. The CDR3 totals 13 residues. CDR1 and CDR2 (germline): MNHEY, SVGAGI. V was shortened by 5 bases and J by 3 bases, with 11 bases between the two germline ends. The CDR3 DNA is TGTGCCAGCAGTCATTCAGGCTACTACGAGCAGTACTTC. Amino acid sequence: CASSHSGYYEQYF.

The chain joins TRBV4-1 to TRBJ1-5, with D possibly TRBD1 on 5 matching bases. V shed 4 bases and J shed 0 bases, with 16 bases lying between them. The CDR3 has 17 residues. From germline, CDR1 is MGHRA and CDR2 YSYEKL. The CDR3 here is CASSPIGRRDSNQPQHF. The DNA for the CDR3 is TGCGCCAGCAGCCCCATTGGTCGCAGGGATAGCAATCAGCCCCAGCATTTT.

The chain uses TRBV7-9 and TRBJ1-2; D might be TRBD1 (5 bases). CDR1 and CDR2 from the germline V gene are SEHNR and FQNEAQ (reference sequence). Trimming pared 2 bases from V and 6 bases from J, leaving 10 bases between. The CDR3 spans 13 residues. CDR3 coding DNA: TGTGCCAGCAGCTTAACACAGGACGATGGCTACACCTTC. It translates to CASSLTQDDGYTF.

The chain recombines TRBV19 with TRBJ1-1; D call uncertain. The V gene's germline CDR1 is LNHDA and CDR2 SQIVND (reference sequence). V lost 5 bases and J lost 1, with 8 bases in between. CDR3 length: 13 amino acids. The CDR3 DNA follows: TGTGCCAGTAGTGTCTACTCGAACACTGAAGCTTTCTTT. As protein: CASSVYSNTEAFF.

This clone was counted only a few times. The chain combines TRBV18 with TRBJ2-1, with 15 bases aligning to TRBD2. Per the germline V gene, CDR1 is KGHSH and CDR2 is LQKENI. This CDR3 comprises 16 residues. J lost 2 bases, V lost 5 bases, and 1 base had no gene match. CDR3 bases: TGTGCCAGCTCAAGGACTAGCGGGGGGGCCTACAATGAGCAGTTCTTC. Protein: CASSRTSGGAYNEQFF. The full variable domain, with the rest looked up from reference TRBV18 and TRBJ2-1, is NAGVMQNPRHLVRRRGQEARLRCSPMKGHSHVYWYRQLPEEGLKFMVYLQKENIIDESGMPKERFSAEFPKEGPSILRIQQVVRGDSAAYFCASSRTSGGAYNEQFFGPGTRLTVL.

The J gene is TRBJ2-3, the V gene TRBV5-4; 10 bases line up with TRBD2. There are 19 residues in the CDR3. Germline V gene sequence: CDR1 SGHNT, CDR2 YYREEE (reference sequence). The V segment lost 7 bases and the J segment 7 bases; nucleotides outside the gene matches: 24. CDR3 in amino acids: CASGHYVGSGGPSKHTQYF. CDR3 sequence (DNA): TGTGCCAGCGGCCATTATGTAGGTAGCGGGGGGCCCAGTAAGCATACGCAGTATTTT.

The chain uses TRBV6-5 and TRBJ2-1, with D tentatively TRBD2 (7 bases). The germline V and J ends were trimmed by 8 bases and 8 bases, with 19 bases remaining between them. Germline CDR1 MNHEY, CDR2 SVGAGI. This CDR3 spans 14 amino acids. DNA for the CDR3: TGTGCCAGCCTATGGACTAGGGGGTCCGATGAGCAGTTCTTC. This translates into CASLWTRGSDEQFF.

The V and J genes are TRBV30 and TRBJ1-3; the match to TRBD1 covers 10 bases. Trimming at V came to 0 bases and at J to 1 base, leaving 6 bases not matched to a gene. Germline CDR1 GTSNPN, CDR2 SVGIG (reference sequence). The CDR3 has 17 residues. The chain's CDR3 is CAWSVLGQGISGNTIYF. The CDR3 bases are TGTGCCTGGAGTGTACTGGGACAGGGGATATCTGGAAACACCATATATTTT.

The chain combines TRBV5-4 with TRBJ2-5, with TRBD1 matching over 8 bases. This CDR3 comprises 14 residues. With V trimmed by 2 bases and J by 5 bases, 5 bases remained unmatched. Per the germline V gene, CDR1 is SGHNT and CDR2 is YYREEE (reference sequence). CDR3 sequence (DNA): TGTGCCAGCAGCTTAAAGGACAGGGTGGAGACCCAGTACTTC. Amino acid sequence: CASSLKDRVETQYF.

The chain couples TRBV19 to TRBJ1-2; D gene ambiguous. The CDR3 loop spans 14 amino acids. V lost 6 bases to trimming and J lost 2 bases, with 13 bases between them. Germline assignment: CDR1 LNHDA and CDR2 SQIVND (reference sequence). The CDR3 nucleotides read TGTGCCAGTAGACCACTCCTCATAAACTATGGCTACACCTTC. Its protein is CASRPLLINYGYTF.

The genes are TRBV4-3 and TRBJ1-2; no reliable D call. The CDR3 totals 15 residues. Germline V gives CDR1 LGHNA, CDR2 YSLEER. Trimming removed 1 base at V and 2 bases at J, with 11 bases between. The chain's CDR3 is CASSQVLSGNYGYTF. CDR3 bases: TGCGCCAGCAGCCAAGTTCTTTCGGGGAACTATGGCTACACCTTC.

The chain couples TRBV6-5 to TRBJ1-2, with a weak D call TRBD1 (5 bases). This CDR3 has 15 residues. Deletions cut 0 bases from V and 2 bases from J, with 10 bases between. The germline CDR1 and CDR2 sequences are MNHEY and SVGAGI. CDR3 in DNA: TGTGCCAGCAGTTACTCCAGGGCAGACAACTATGGCTACACCTTC. Protein sequence: CASSYSRADNYGYTF.

The chain joins TRBV3-1 (or the pseudogene TRBV3-2) to TRBJ1-2; 7 positions agree with TRBD1. Germline CDR1 is LGHDT and CDR2 is YNNKEL (reference sequence). J gave up 4 bases and V 1 base, and 0 bases lay outside the gene matches. The CDR3 covers 13 residues. CDR3 protein: CASSQAGGYGYTF. The CDR3, as DNA: TGTGCCAGCAGCCAAGCAGGGGGCTATGGCTACACCTTC.

The CDR3 protein is CASRGREVENEQFF. The DNA for the CDR3 is TGCGCCAGCAGAGGCAGGGAAGTGGAAAATGAGCAGTTCTTC. The genes are TRBV23-1 and TRBJ2-1, with D possibly matching TRBD1 (5 bases). TRBV23-1 falls under the ORF class, with uncertain function. CDR3 length: 14 amino acids. Trimming removed 6 bases at V and 7 bases at J, with 16 bases between.

This chain uses TRBV5-1 with TRBJ2-3; 16 bases line up with TRBD2. The CDR3 is 16 amino acids. CDR1 SGHRS and CDR2 YFSETQ come from the germline V gene. V lost 4 bases and J lost 3; bases outside the gene matches: 2. CDR3 residues: CASSRGLAGGTDTQYF. As DNA, the CDR3 is TGCGCCAGCAGCAGGGGACTAGCGGGGGGGACAGATACGCAGTATTTT. Complete variable domain (other parts from reference TRBV5-1 and TRBJ2-3): KAGVTQTPRYLIKTRGQQVTLSCSPISGHRSVSWYQQTPGQGLQFLFEYFSETQRNKGNFPGRFSGRQFSNSRSEMNVSTLELGDSALYLCASSRGLAGGTDTQYFGPGTRLTVL.

The rearrangement joins TRBV5-3 to TRBJ1-2; 9 nucleotides match TRBD1. TRBV5-3 carries the ORF label, with uncertain function. This CDR3 has 17 residues. The ends lost 4 bases at V and 6 bases at J; junction bases unmatched: 16. CDR3 nucleotide sequence: TGTGCCAGAAGCGCGACCGGGCGGGACAGGGTTTCGGATGGCTACACCTTC. Protein: CARSATGRDRVSDGYTF.

J is TRBJ2-5 and V is TRBV5-5; 11 positions agree with TRBD1. Germline V CDR1 and CDR2: SGHKS, YYEKEE (reference sequence). The CDR3 is 15 amino acids. Trimming took 5 bases from V and 5 from J; bases not matched to a gene: 8. The CDR3: CASRPWTGGAETQYF. The CDR3 bases are TGTGCCAGCAGACCCTGGACAGGGGGCGCGGAGACCCAGTACTTC.

This chain joins TRBV6-5 and TRBJ1-2; D uncertain. Germline-derived CDR1 and CDR2 are MNHEY and SVGAGI. Trimming took 0 bases from V and 4 from J, leaving 12 bases between them. The CDR3 extends over 15 amino acids. The CDR3 region is CASSYSVGPGYGYTF. CDR3 in DNA: TGTGCCAGCAGTTACTCGGTGGGTCCGGGCTATGGCTACACCTTC.

The rearrangement joins TRBV7-3 to TRBJ2-1; the D gene is possibly TRBD1 (6 bases). Germline CDR1 is SGHTA and CDR2 is FQGTGA. The V end lost 0 bases, the J end lost 11 bases, and 11 bases lay between the germline ends. The CDR3 is made up of 13 amino acids. CDR3 DNA: TGTGCCAGCAGCTTAACAACTGGGGACAAGCAGTTCTTC. It specifies CASSLTTGDKQFF.

J is TRBJ1-1 and V is TRBV19, with 8 bases that match TRBD1. V shed 6 bases and J 1 base; nucleotides not matched to a gene: 4. Germline V lookup: CDR1 LNHDA, CDR2 SQIVND (reference sequence). This CDR3 region has 14 residues. The CDR3 sequence: CASSDRGQNTEAFF. The DNA of the CDR3 is TGTGCCAGTAGCGACAGGGGACAGAACACTGAAGCTTTCTTT. The full variable domain, its missing parts supplied by reference TRBV19 and TRBJ1-1, is DGGITQSPKYLFRKEGQNVTLSCEQNLNHDAMYWYRQDPGQGLRLIYYSQIVNDFQKGDIAEGYSVSREKKESFPLTVTSAQKNPTAFYLCASSDRGQNTEAFFGQGTRLTVV.

This chain joins TRBV11-3 and TRBJ2-7, with 8 positions matching TRBD2. Germline-derived CDR1 and CDR2 are SGHNT and YENEEA. CDR3 length: 13 amino acids. V was pared by 8 bases and J by 4 bases, with 7 bases of the junction left unmatched. The CDR3 region has the DNA TGTGCCAGCGTAGCGGGGTCAGGGTACGAGCAGTACTTC. Amino acids: CASVAGSGYEQYF.

This chain joins TRBV11-2 and TRBJ1-2; D gene unclear. Deletions cut 5 bases from V and 5 bases from J, with 9 bases between. Germline CDR1 SGHAT, CDR2 FQNNGV. This CDR3 spans 12 amino acids. CDR3 loop: CASSIGVYGYTF. CDR3 in DNA: TGTGCCAGCAGCATAGGCGTATATGGCTACACCTTC.

This chain uses TRBV7-6 with TRBJ2-5, with D tentatively TRBD2 (6 bases). Germline V gene lookup returns CDR1 SGHVS and CDR2 FNYEAQ. V shed 2 bases and J shed 5 bases, with 12 bases lying between them. The CDR3 is 14 amino acids. CDR3 bases: TGTGCCAGCAGCTTAAAGGGACTTTTGGAGACCCAGTACTTC. This gives the protein CASSLKGLLETQYF.

The rearrangement uses TRBV27 and TRBJ1-6, with D possibly matching TRBD1 (5 bases). V lost 6 bases and J 7 bases, leaving 13 bases between the germline ends. The CDR3 has 14 residues. The germline gives CDR1 MNHEY, CDR2 SMNVEV (reference sequence). The CDR3 nucleotides are TGTGCCAGCAGGATGGGGCAGGGAAATTCACCCCTCCACTTT. It codes for CASRMGQGNSPLHF.

The gene calls are TRBV7-2 and TRBJ2-1; D may be TRBD2 (6 bases). The germline gives CDR1 SGHTA, CDR2 FQGNSA. This CDR3 has 13 amino acids. The V end lost 3 bases, the J end lost 7 bases, and 10 bases lay between the germline ends. The CDR3 DNA reads TGTGCCAGCAGCTTCTATAGCGGAAATGAGCAGTTCTTC. It codes for CASSFYSGNEQFF.